The sequence of this TCR beta chain was determined in a study of chemoradiotherapy in HPV16-positive cancers. The study, taken as a whole, reports: HPV-responsive T-cell expansion during chemoradiotherapy was linked to improved recurrence-free survival in HPV16-positive patients.

Worth noting for this clone: The target antigen is unknown.

Data came from immunoSEQ multiplex PCR; TCRdb stores just in-frame clones and leaves some out. Altogether about 12,000 clones are present, approximately 87% being singletons, with the ten largest covering 2.8%. Repeated repertoire sampling spanned the course of chemoradiotherapy. The sequence came from a human donor with HPV-associated anogenital cancer. The sample here was blood, taken from a patient who underwent chemoradiotherapy.

Here the CDR3 reads CAWNLQPTGELFF. The CDR3 nucleotides are TGTGCCTGGAACCTCCAGCCAACCGGGGAGCTGTTTTTT. V usage is TRBV30 and J usage is TRBJ2-2; no reliable D call. The CDR3 is made up of 13 amino acids. Trimming shortened V by 4 bases and J by 5 bases, and 11 bases separated the two germline ends. Per germline, CDR1 GTSNPN and CDR2 SVGIG (reference sequence).